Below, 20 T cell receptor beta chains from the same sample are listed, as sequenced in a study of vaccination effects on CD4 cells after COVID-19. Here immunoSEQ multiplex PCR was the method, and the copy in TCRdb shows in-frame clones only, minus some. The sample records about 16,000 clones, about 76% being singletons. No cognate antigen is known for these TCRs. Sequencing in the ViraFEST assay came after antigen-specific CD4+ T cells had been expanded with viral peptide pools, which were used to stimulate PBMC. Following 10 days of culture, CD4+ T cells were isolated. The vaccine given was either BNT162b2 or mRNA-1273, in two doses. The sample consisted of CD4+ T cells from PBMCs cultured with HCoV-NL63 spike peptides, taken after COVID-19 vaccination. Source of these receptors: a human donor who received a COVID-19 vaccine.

The CDR3 region is CASSPQGELFF. CDR3 sequence (DNA): TGTGCCAGCTCACCACAGGGGGAACTGTTTTTT. The genes are TRBV18 and TRBJ1-4; tentative D call: TRBD1 (6 bases). Germline CDR1 and CDR2: KGHSH and LQKENI. The V and J ends lost 1 base and 12 bases respectively, with 6 bases between them. The CDR3 loop spans 11 amino acids. The variable domain in full, with the rest retrieved from reference TRBV18 and TRBJ1-4, is NAGVMQNPRHLVRRRGQEARLRCSPMKGHSHVYWYRQLPEEGLKFMVYLQKENIIDESGMPKERFSAEFPKEGPSILRIQQVVRGDSAAYFCASSPQGELFFGSGTQLSVL.

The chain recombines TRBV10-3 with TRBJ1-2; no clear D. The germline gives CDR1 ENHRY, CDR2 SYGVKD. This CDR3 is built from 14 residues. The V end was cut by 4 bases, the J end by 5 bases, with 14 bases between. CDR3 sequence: CAISVQSPSYGYTF. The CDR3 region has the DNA TGTGCCATCAGTGTCCAGTCCCCTTCATATGGCTACACCTTC.

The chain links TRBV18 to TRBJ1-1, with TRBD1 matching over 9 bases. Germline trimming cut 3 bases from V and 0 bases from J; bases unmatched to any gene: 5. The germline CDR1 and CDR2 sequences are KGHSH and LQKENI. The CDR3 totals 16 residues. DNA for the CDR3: TGTGCCAGCTCACCCCGACAGGGGGGGATGAACACTGAAGCTTTCTTT. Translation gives CASSPRQGGMNTEAFF.

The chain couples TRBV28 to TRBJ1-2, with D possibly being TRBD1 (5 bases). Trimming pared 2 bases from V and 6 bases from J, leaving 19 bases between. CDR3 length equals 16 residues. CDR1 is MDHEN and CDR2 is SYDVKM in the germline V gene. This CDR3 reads CASSLPLPGPRHGYTF. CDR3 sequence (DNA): TGTGCCAGCAGTTTACCGCTACCGGGACCCAGACATGGCTACACCTTC.

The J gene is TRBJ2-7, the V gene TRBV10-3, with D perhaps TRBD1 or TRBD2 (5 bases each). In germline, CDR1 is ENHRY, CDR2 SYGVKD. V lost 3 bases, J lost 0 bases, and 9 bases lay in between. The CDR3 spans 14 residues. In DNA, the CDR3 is TGTGCCATCAGTGAACGGGGCGACTCCTACGAGCAGTACTTC. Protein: CAISERGDSYEQYF.

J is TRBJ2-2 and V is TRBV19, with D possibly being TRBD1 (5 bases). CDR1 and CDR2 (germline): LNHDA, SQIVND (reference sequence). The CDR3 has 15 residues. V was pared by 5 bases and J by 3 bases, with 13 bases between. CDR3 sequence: CASSAHRKDTGELFF. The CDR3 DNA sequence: TGTGCCAGTAGTGCTCACAGGAAGGACACCGGGGAGCTGTTTTTT.

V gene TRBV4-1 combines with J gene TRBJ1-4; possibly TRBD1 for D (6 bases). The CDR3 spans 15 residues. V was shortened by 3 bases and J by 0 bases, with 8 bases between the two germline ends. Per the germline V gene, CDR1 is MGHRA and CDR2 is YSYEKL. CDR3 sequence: CASSQGAATNEKLFF. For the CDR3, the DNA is TGCGCCAGCAGCCAGGGGGCTGCAACTAATGAAAAACTGTTTTTT.

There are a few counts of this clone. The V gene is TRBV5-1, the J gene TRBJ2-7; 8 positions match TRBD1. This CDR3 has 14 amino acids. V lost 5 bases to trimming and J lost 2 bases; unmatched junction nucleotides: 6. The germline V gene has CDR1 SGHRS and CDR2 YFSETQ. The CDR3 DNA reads TGCGCCAGCAGACAAGGACAGGGCCCCTACGAGCAGTACTTC. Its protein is CASRQGQGPYEQYF.

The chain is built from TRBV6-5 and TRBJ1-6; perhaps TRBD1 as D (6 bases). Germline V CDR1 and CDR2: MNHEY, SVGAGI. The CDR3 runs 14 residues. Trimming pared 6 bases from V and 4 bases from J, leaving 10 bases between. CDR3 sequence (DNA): TGTGCCAGCAGCCGGGACAAATATAATTCACCCCTCCACTTT. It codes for CASSRDKYNSPLHF.

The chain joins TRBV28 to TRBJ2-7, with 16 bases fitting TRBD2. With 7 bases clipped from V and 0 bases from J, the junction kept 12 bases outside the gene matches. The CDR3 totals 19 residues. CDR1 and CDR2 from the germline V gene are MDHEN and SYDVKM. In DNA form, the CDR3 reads TGTGCCAGCATCGGTACCGGGACTAGCGGGAGGGGGAGCTCCTACGAGCAGTACTTC. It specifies CASIGTGTSGRGSSYEQYF.

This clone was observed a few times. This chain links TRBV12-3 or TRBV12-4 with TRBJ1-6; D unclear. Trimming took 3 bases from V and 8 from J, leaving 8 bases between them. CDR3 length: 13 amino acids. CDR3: CASSFHPDSPLHF. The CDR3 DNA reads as TGTGCCAGCAGTTTTCACCCCGATTCACCCCTCCACTTT.

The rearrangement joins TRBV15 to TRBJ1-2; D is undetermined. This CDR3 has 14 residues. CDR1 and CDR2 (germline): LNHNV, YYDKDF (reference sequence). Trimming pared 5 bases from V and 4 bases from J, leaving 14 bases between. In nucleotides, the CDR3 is TGTGCCACCAGCCGCCAGGTAGGGATCTATGGCTACACCTTC. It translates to CATSRQVGIYGYTF.

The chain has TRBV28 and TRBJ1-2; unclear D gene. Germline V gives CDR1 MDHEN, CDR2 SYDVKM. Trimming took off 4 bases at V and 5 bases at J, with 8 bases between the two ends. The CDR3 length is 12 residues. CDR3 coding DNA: TGTGCCAGCAGTTCCCGGGCGTATGGCTACACCTTC. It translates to CASSSRAYGYTF.

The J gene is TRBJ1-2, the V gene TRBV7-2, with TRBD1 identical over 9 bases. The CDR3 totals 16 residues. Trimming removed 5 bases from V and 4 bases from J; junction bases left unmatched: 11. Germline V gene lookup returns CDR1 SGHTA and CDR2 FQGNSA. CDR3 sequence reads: CASSRTGEDRSYGYTF. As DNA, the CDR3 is TGTGCCAGCAGCCGGACAGGGGAGGATAGAAGCTATGGCTACACCTTC.

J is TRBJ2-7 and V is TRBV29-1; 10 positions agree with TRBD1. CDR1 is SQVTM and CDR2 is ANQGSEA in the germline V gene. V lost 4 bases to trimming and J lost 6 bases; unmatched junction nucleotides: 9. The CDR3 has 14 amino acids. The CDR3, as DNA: TGCAGCGTTGGTCCGAGACAGGGGGCGGGCGAGCAGTACTTC. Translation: CSVGPRQGAGEQYF.

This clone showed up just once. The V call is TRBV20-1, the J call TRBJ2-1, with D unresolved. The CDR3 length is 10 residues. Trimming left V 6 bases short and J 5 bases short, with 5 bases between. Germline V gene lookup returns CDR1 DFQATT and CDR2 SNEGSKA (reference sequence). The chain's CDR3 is CSAHHNEQFF. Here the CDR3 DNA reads TGCAGTGCGCATCACAATGAGCAGTTCTTC.

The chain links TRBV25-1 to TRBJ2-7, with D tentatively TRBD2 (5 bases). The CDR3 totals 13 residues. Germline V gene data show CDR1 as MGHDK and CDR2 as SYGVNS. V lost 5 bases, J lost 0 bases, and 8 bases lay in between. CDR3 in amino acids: CASSRGSSYEQYF. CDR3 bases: TGTGCCAGCAGTCGGGGTTCCTCCTACGAGCAGTACTTC.

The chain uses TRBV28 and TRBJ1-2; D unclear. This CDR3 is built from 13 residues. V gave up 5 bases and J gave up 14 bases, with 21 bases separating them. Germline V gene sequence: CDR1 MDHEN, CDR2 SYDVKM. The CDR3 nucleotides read TGTGCCAGCAGTCCATCCTCACCCCCCGGATGGACCTTC. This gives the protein CASSPSSPPGWTF.

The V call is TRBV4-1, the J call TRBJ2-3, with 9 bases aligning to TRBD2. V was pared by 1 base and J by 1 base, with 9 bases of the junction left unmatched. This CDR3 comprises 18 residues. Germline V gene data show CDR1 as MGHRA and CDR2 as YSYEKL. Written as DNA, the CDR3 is TGCGCCAGCAGCCAAGTAGTCGGCGGGGGGGCGGGCACAGATACGCAGTATTTT. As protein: CASSQVVGGGAGTDTQYF.

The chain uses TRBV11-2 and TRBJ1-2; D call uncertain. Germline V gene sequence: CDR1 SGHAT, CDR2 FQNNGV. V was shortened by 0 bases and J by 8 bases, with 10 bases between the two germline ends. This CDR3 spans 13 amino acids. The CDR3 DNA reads TGTGCCAGCAGCTTAGAGGCATCTTCGGGCTACACCTTC. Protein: CASSLEASSGYTF. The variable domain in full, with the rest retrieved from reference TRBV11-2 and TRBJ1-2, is EAGVAQSPRYKIIEKRQSVAFWCNPISGHATLYWYQQILGQGPKLLIQFQNNGVVDDSQLPKDRFSAERLKGVDSTLKIQPAKLEDSAVYLCASSLEASSGYTFGSGTRLTVV.